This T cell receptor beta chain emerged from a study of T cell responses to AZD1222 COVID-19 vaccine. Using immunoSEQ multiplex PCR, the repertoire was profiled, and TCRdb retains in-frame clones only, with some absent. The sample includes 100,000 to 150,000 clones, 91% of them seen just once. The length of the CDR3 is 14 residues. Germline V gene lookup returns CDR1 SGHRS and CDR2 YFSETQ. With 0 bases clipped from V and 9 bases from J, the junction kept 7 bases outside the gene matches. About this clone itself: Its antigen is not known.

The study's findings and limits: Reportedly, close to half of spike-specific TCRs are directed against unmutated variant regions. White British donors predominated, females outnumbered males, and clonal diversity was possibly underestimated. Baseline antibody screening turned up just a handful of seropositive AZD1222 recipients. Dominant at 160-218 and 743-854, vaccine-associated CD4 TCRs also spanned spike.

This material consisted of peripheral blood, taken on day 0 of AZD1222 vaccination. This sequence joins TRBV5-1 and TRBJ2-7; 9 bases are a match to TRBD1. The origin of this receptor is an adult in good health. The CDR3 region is CASSLAGTGSGQYF. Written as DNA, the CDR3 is TGCGCCAGCAGCTTGGCCGGGACAGGGTCCGGGCAGTACTTC.